The TCR beta chain described here comes from a study of shared clonotypes between healthy human individuals (dated by TCRdb to the early 2020s). Study-wide context: The cohort comprised two women and a few men aged 18 to 49 years. For each donor, CD4 naive and CD4 memory were each run on three plates, CD8 naive on two plates, and CD8 memory on one plate. To estimate repertoire size and how much clonotypes are shared between individuals, the study performed deep sequencing of blood TCR repertoires from a handful of healthy adults. To increase sequencing depth and limit assay-specific biases, TCR repertoire library preparation and sequencing were carried out by different laboratories using diverse techniques. Per donor, leukapheresis produced somewhere between about 0.85 and 10 billion PBMCs. Study-wide conclusions, independent of this receptor: Estimated clonotype richness was generally larger for naive than for memory subsets. When a handful of donors were compared, the shared fraction of clonotypes was roughly 4.8% for naive CD4, 3% to 4% for naive CD8, roughly 2.3% for memory CD4, and less than 0.45% for memory CD8. Sampling was restricted to blood, and TCR repertoires in tissues likely differ from the TCR repertoires found in blood. Incomplete sequencing was indicated by rarefaction of sorted-subset datasets, despite the large sequencing depth. Pairwise subsampling indicated that sequencing depth was expected to affect the degree of clonotype sharing among donors. Because the study included a small number of donors, the genetic and exposure-history diversity represented was limited. Compared with non-shared clonotypes, the clonotypes found in all four sorted-subset donors had higher generation probabilities.

Looking up the germline V gene (reference sequence) yields CDR1 MNHEY and CDR2 SMNVEV. From its cysteine to its phenylalanine, the CDR3 spans 17 amino acids. Left in the record is the CDR3 DNA by itself, 51 bases read in frame from the first base. For this chain, trimming is 4 bases at the V end and 4 bases at the J end, and the number of junction bases without a gene match is 12. As to this clone: Its specific antigen is unknown. It has no much larger one-base neighbor in the sample; base qualities were not kept.

TCR CDR3 regions were amplified from genomic DNA by multiplex PCR using the deep immunoSEQ assay. Genomic DNA extracted from each cell subset was distributed evenly over all wells of several immunoSEQ 96-well plates, and each plate served as one replicate. For sorted subsets, each replicate PCR was loaded with 200 to 250 ng genomic DNA, equivalent to some 31,000 T cell genomes. The purified libraries were quantified using a Qubit 3.0 fluorometer, sized with a Bioanalyzer 2100, and then quantified again using the KAPA Library Quantification kit. A separate single-read 150-cycle Illumina NextSeq 550 flow cell was used to sequence each immunoSEQ 96-well plate. Concerning the study's data processing: The immunoSEQ output contained only junctional sequences without quality scores, so filtering could not match that applied to full-length reads. To assign V/J genes and CDR3, sequences were annotated using PyIR, a Python wrapper for IgBLAST v1.9, with IMGT germline references. Reads with weak V/J assignments (E-value above 1e-6), missing CDR3, stop codons, out-of-frame junctions, or ambiguous translated residues were removed. V3J clonotypes were defined by identical inferred V gene, J gene, and CDR3 amino acid sequence. Percentage overlap between repertoires was computed as shared unique clonotypes divided by the size of the smaller repertoire. Richness of each repertoire was evaluated using RTK rarefaction, the Chao1 estimator, and Recon v2.1 estimates of unobserved clonotypes. For all TCRbeta clonotypes obtained by the gDNA method from a handful of donors, generation probabilities were computed with OLGA. The clones in this table, taken by TCRdb from immuneACCESS, are in-frame only. Not every clone is retained; where verified, under half of the shortfall comes from an unresolved V gene, and the cause of the rest is unknown. The V and J calls and clone size come from that table; D and trimming were worked out from the DNA. Across this sample there are about 690,000 clones, with less than 95% seen only once. The top ten clonotypes cover approximately 35% of the sample.

The donors were healthy, HIV-negative adults who had no recently reported acute infections or vaccinations. Every donor was a Caucasian adult residing in Nashville, Tennessee, USA. CD8 memory samples combined magnetically selected CD45RO+ cells with CCR7-negative CD45RA+ effector memory (TemRA) cells. Blood was collected by leukapheresis, and PBMCs were isolated by Ficoll-Histopaque density gradient centrifugation and then cryopreserved in liquid nitrogen vapor phase. Purity and quantity of every magnetically sorted T cell population were checked by analytical flow cytometry. Genomic DNA was isolated from each sorted fraction and quantified by UV absorbance on a Nanodrop 2000c.

The specimen was memory CD8+ T cells from PBMCs. In light of the paper, this sample's cell subset or site label describes: CD45RO+ cells pooled with CCR7-negative TemRA cells. This receptor was taken from a man between 18 and 29 years old in good health. Some clones in this sample may be carry-over from other donors' samples. The chain joins TRBV27 to TRBJ1-1, and 10 junctional nucleotides match TRBD1. For the CDR3, the sequence is CASSSGPGTGVLTEAFF. The DNA sequence is TGTGCCAGCAGTTCGGGCCCAGGGACAGGGGTTCTCACTGAAGCTTTCTTT.